This T cell receptor (beta chain) was sequenced during a study of spatial heterogeneity in lung cancer (dated by TCRdb to about 2019). In the study overall: The donors were 72 patients from the lung TRACERx cohort who had early-stage, untreated non-small cell lung cancer. In the raw uncorrected reads, each unique combination of TCR and UMI appeared on average more than ten times. Beta-chain transcripts were consistently detected in greater numbers than alpha-chain transcripts, which likely reflected higher beta-chain transcript abundance. Nonsynonymous mutation counts, determined by whole-exome sequencing of tumor tissue, were related to TCR repertoire features. Follow-up PBMC samples were sequenced whenever available, with a median time to follow-up of approximately 23 months after resection. In non-small cell lung cancer, the study quantitatively compared TCR alpha and beta repertoires across several tumor regions, matched nontumor lung, and blood. At surgery, both alpha and beta chains were TCR-sequenced in under 250 tumor regions, fewer than 85 matched nontumor lung samples and a few dozen PBMC samples. Overall study results and their limits: Only roughly 15 patients were included in comparisons of baseline and follow-up blood repertoires. Ubiquitous expanded tumor TCRs showed up in blood more often at tumor resection than at routine follow-up. Additional single-cell paired TCR alpha and beta sequencing was considered necessary to confirm, at a functional level, the hypothesis that regional TCRs recognize regional mutations.

Library creation used 5' RACE. The instrument was a NextSeq 500. In the TCR library protocol, a unique molecular identifier was attached to each TCR cDNA molecule so that PCR and sequencing errors could be corrected. As for the authors' bioinformatics: Decombinator tools were used for TCR identification, UMI-based error correction and CDR3 extraction. TCRs above a frequency of 2 per 1,000, corresponding to the top 1% of the tumor frequency distribution, were defined as expanded. Renyi diversity was computed with the R vegan package after each repertoire had been subsampled 100 times to 5,000 TCRs. CDR3 similarity networks were built from amino acid triplet string-kernel similarity, connecting CDR3s with pairwise similarity above 0.82. Through fastp at Q25 and MiXCR, TCRdb rebuilt clones from the public reads, retaining in-frame beta chains. Each CDR3 protein gets just one entry, which takes the most common genes and DNA from the rows behind it. The V and J calls shown here were made by TCRdb, not taken from the authors' results. The sample includes approximately 12,000 distinct CDR3 sequences, with about 9.5% observed a single time. The ten largest clonotypes hold nearly 35% of the sample.

This clonotype occurred many times. Its target antigen remains unknown. No clone much larger than this one lies a single base away; base qualities are absent. This specimen's time point label, per the study, means: blood at routine non-recurrence follow-up after resection. Without any cell sorting, TCR sequencing was performed on whole RNA extracted either from tumor and nontumor lung tissue or from cryopreserved PBMC samples. Patients were selected for TCR sequencing only if sufficient RNA was available from at least two tumor regions. The CDR3 has 16 amino acids, counting the end cysteine and phenylalanine. The sequence is cut down to CDR3 DNA, 48 bases in frame from base 1. CDR1 KGHDR and CDR2 SFDVKD are derived from the germline V gene. V is shortened by 4 bases, J by 3 bases, and the region joining them spans 17 bases.

The specimen comprised PBMCs, sampled at follow-up. The clonotype comes from a female donor with early-stage non-small cell lung cancer. The chain links TRBV24-1 with TRBJ2-5; the D gene is not confidently resolved. The CDR3 protein is CATSEPGFSNKETQYF. The bases read TGTGCCACCAGTGAACCCGGGTTCTCTAACAAAGAGACCCAGTACTTC.